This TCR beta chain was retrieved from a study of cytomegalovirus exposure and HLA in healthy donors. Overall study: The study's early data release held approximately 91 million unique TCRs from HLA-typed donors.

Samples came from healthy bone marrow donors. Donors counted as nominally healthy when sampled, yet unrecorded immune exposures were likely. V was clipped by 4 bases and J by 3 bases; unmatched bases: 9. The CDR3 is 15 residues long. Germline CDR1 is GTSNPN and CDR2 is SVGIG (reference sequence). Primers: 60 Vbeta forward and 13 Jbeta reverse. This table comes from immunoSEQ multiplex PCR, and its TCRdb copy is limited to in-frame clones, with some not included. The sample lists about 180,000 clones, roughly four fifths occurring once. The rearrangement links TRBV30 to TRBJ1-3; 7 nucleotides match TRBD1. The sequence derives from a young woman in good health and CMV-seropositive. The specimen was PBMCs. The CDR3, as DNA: TGTGCCTGGAAACCCGGGACAGCAAATGGAAACACCATATATTTT. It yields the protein CAWKPGTANGNTIYF.